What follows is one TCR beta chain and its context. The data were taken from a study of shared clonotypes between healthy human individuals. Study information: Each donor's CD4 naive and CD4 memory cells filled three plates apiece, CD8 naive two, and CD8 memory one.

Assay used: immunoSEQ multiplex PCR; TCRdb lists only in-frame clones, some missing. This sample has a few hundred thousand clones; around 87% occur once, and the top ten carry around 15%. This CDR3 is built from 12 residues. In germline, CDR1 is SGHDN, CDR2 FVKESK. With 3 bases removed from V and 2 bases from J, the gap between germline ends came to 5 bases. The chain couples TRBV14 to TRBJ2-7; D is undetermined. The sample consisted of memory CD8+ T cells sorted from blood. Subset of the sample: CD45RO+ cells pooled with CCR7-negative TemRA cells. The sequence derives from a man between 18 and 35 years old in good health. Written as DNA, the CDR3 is TGTGCCAGCAGCCAGAACCCCTACGAGCAGTACTTC. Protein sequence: CASSQNPYEQYF.